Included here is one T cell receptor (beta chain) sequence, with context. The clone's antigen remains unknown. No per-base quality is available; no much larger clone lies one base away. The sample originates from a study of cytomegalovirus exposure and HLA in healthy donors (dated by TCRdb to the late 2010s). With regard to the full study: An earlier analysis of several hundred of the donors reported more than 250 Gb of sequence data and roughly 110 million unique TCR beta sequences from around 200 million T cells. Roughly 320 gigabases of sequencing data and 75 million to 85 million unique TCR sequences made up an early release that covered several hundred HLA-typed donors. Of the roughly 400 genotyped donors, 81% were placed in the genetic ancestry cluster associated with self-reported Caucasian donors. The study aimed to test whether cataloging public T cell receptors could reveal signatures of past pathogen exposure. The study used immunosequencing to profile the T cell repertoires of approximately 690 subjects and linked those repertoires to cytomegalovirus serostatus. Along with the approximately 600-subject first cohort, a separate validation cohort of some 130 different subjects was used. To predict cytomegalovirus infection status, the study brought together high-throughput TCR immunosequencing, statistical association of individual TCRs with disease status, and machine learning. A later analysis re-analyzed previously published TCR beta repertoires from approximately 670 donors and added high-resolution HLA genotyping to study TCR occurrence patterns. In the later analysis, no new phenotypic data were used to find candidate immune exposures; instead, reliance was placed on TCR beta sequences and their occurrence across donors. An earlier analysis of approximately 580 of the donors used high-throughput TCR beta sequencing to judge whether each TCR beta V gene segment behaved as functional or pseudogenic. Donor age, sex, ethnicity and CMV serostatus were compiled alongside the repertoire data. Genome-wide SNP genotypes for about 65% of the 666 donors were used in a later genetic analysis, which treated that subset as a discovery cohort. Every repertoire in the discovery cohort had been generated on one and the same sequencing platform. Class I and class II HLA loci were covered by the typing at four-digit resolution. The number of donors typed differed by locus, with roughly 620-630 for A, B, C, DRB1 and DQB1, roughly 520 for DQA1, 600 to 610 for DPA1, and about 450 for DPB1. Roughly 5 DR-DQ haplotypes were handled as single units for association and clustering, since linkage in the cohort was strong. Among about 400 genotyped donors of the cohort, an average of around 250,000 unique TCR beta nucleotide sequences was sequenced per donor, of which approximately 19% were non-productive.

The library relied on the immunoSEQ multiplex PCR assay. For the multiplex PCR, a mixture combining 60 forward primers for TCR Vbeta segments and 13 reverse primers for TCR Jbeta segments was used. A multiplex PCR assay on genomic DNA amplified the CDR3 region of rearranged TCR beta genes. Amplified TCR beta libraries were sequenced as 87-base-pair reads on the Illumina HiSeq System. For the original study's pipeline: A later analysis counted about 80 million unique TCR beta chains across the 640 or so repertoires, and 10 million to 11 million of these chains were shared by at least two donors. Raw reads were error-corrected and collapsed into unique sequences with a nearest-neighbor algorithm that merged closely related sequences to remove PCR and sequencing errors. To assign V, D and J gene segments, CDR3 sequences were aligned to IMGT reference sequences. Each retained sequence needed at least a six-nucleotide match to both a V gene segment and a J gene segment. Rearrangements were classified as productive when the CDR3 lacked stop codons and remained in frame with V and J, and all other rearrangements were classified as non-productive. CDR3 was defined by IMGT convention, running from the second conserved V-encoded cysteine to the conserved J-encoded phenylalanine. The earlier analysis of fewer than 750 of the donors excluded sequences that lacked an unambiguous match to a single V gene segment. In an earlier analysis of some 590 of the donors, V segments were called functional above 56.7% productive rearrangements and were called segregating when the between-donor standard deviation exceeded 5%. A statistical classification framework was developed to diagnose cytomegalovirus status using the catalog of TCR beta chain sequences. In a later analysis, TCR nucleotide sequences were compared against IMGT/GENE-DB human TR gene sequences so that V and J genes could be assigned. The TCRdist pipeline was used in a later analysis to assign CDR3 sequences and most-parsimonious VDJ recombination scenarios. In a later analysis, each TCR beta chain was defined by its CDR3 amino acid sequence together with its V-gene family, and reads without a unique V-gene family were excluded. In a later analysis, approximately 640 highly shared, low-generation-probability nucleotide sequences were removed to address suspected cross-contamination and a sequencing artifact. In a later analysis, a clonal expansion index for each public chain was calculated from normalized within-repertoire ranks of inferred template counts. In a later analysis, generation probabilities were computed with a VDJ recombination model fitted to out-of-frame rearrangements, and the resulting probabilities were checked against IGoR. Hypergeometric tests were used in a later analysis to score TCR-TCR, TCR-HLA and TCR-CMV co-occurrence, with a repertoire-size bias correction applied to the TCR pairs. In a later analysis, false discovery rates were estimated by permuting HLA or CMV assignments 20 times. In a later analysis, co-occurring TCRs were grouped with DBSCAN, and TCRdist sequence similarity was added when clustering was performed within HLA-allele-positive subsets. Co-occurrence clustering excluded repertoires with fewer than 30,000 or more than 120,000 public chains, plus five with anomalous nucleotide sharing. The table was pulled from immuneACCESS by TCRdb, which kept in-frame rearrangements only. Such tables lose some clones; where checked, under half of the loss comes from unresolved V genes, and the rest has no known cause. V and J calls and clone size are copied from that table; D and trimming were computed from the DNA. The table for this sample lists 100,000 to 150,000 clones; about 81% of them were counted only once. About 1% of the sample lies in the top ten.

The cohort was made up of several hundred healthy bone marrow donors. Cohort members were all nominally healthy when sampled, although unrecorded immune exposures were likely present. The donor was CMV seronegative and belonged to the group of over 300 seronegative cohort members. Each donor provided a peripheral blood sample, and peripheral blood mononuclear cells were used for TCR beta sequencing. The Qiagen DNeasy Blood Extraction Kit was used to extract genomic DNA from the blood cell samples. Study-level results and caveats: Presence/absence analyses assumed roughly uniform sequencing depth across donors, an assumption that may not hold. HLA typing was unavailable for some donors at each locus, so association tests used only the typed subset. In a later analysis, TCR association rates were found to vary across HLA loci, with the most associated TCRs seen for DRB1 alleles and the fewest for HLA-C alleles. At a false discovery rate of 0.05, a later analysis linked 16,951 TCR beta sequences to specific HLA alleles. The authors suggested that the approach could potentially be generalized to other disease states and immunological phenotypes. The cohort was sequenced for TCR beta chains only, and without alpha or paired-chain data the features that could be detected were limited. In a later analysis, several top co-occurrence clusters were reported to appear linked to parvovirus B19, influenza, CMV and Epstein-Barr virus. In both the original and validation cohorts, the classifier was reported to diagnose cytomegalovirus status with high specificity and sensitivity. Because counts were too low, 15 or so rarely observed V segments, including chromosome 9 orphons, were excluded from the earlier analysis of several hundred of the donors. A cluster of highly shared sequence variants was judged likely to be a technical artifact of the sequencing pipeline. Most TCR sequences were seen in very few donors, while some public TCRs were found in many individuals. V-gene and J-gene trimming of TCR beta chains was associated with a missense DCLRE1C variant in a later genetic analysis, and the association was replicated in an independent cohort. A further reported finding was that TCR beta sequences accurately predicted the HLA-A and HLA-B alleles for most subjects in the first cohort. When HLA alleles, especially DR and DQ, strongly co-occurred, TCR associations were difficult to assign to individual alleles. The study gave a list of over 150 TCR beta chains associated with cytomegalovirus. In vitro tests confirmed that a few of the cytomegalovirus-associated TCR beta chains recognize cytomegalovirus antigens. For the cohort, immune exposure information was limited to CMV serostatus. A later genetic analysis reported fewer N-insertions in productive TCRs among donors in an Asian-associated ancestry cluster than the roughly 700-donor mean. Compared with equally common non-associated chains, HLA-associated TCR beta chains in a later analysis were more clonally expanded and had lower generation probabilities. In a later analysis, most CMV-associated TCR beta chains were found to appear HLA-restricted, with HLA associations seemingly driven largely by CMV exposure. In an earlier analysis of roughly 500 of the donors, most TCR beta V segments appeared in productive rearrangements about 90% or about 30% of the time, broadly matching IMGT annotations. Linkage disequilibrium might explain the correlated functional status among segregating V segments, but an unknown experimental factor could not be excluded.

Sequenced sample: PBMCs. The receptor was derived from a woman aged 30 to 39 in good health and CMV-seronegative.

CDR3 reads: CASSLSSAGQGGEQYF. The DNA reads TGCGCCAGCAGCTTGAGCTCCGCGGGACAGGGAGGCGAGCAGTACTTC. The chain was built from TRBV5-1 and TRBJ2-7; 9 of the junction bases match TRBD1. CDR3 length: 16 amino acids, cysteine to phenylalanine. The read is trimmed to its CDR3 DNA, 48 bases read in frame from base 1. For CDR1 and CDR2, the germline V gene lists SGHRS and YFSETQ. The junction shows trimming of 1 base on V and 6 bases on J, and the gene matches do not reach 11 bases of it. The CDR3 plus the reference TRBV5-1 and TRBJ2-7 genes for the other parts give the full variable domain: KAGVTQTPRYLIKTRGQQVTLSCSPISGHRSVSWYQQTPGQGLQFLFEYFSETQRNKGNFPGRFSGRQFSNSRSEMNVSTLELGDSALYLCASSLSSAGQGGEQYFGPGTRLTVT.